The source of this T cell receptor (beta chain) is a study of blood T cell repertoires in COVID-19. Background on the study: Nucleic acid was either cDNA or gDNA, and it came from T cells, B-cell-depleted T cells, or PBMCs.

Here immunoSEQ multiplex PCR was the method, and the copy in TCRdb shows in-frame clones only, minus some. The table includes 30,000 to 40,000 clones, roughly four fifths detected once. CDR3 length: 14 residues. The germline V gene has CDR1 GTSNPN and CDR2 SVGIG (reference sequence). Germline trimming cut 3 bases from V and 8 bases from J; bases unmatched to any gene: 10. V and J are TRBV30 and TRBJ2-1, with 7 bases lining up with TRBD2. What was sequenced was peripheral blood. The TCR originated in a man older than 75 with active or convalescent COVID-19. As DNA, the CDR3 is TGTGCCTGGAGGTTGAGGGAGGGCCCACATGAGCAGTTCTTC. It is translated as CAWRLREGPHEQFF.